Detailed here is one T cell receptor beta chain. Trimming took off 2 bases at V and 0 bases at J, with 11 bases between the two ends. CDR1 and CDR2 (germline): LGHDT, YNNKEL (reference sequence). The CDR3 is 17 residues long. The data stem from a study of blood T cell repertoires in COVID-19. The assay was immunoSEQ multiplex PCR, and TCRdb's table has in-frame clones only and misses some. The profile covers roughly 380,000 clones, with about nine tenths appearing a single time and over 0.9% taken by the ten largest. The chain is built from TRBV3-1 (or the pseudogene TRBV3-2) and TRBJ1-6; D is undetermined. Input material: PBMCs or T cells enriched from blood (not recorded which). The sequence derives from a woman under 40 who had been exposed to COVID-19. The CDR3 region has the DNA TGTGCCAGCAGCCAACGGTCGGGAAGCTCCTATAATTCACCCCTCCACTTT. Translated, it gives CASSQRSGSSYNSPLHF.